These 7 T cell receptor beta chains were sequenced from one sample in a study of molecular identifiers for immune sequencing clone quantification. From the PCR reads, TCRdb called clonotypes with MiXCR, one entry per CDR3 protein. The table includes around 100,000 distinct CDR3 sequences, around a third detected once. Material for sequencing was naive CD8+ T cells from blood, with Jurkat cell RNA spiked in. This sample's subset: FACS-sorted CD8+CD4-CCR7+CD45RA+ naive T cells. The receptors originated from a human donor in good health. Some libraries in this study had Jurkat cell RNA spiked in.

V usage is TRBV7-2 and J usage is TRBJ2-7; D may be TRBD1 (6 bases). CDR1 is SGHTA, CDR2 FQGNSA, per germline. This CDR3 contains 16 residues. V was clipped by 3 bases and J by 5 bases, with 20 bases between them. CDR3 protein: CASSFGLVGAGDEQYF. Written as DNA, the CDR3 is TGTGCCAGCAGCTTTGGGCTCGTCGGCGCAGGGGACGAGCAGTACTTC.

The rearrangement links TRBV9 to TRBJ2-1; D not certain. V was cut by 2 bases and J by 5 bases, with 2 bases left in between. Per germline, CDR1 SGDLS and CDR2 YYNGEE. The CDR3 extends over 11 amino acids. CDR3 in amino acids: CASSVNNEQFF. CDR3 sequence (DNA): TGTGCCAGCAGCGTTAACAATGAGCAGTTCTTC.

As to this clonotype: Being one base from a much bigger clone, this may be a read error. The genes are TRBV6-2 or TRBV6-3 and TRBJ1-5; D is possibly TRBD1 (5 bases). Germline V gene lookup returns CDR1 MNHEY and CDR2 SVGEGT. The V gene lost 7 bases and the J gene lost 9 bases, with 16 bases spanning the gap. This CDR3 has 13 amino acids. CDR3 region: CASTDILDRPQHF. DNA for the CDR3: TGTGCCAGCACGGACATCTTAGATCGGCCCCAGCATTTT.

This chain links TRBV15 with TRBJ1-5; 7 positions match TRBD1. This CDR3 comprises 13 residues. The ends lost 9 bases at V and 6 bases at J; junction bases unmatched: 8. Germline loops: CDR1 LNHNV, CDR2 YYDKDF (reference sequence). The DNA for the CDR3 is TGTGCCACGGCCGAAGGGGGCGGTCAGCCCCAGCATTTT. Translating it yields CATAEGGGQPQHF.

The rearrangement links TRBV5-4 to TRBJ2-6, with D maybe TRBD1 (6 bases). The germline V and J ends were trimmed by 2 bases and 0 bases, with 12 bases remaining between them. Looked up from germline, CDR1 is SGHNT and CDR2 is YYREEE (reference sequence). The CDR3 loop spans 17 amino acids. The CDR3 sequence is CASSLGQKVSGANVLTF. The DNA of the CDR3 is TGTGCCAGCAGCTTAGGACAGAAAGTCTCTGGGGCCAACGTCCTGACTTTC.

This clonotype has just a few counts. V is TRBV4-3 and J is TRBJ2-7; unclear D gene. The CDR3 covers 15 residues. Germline V gene data show CDR1 as LGHNA and CDR2 as YSLEER. Trimming removed 0 bases at V and 5 bases at J, with 14 bases between. The CDR3 DNA follows: TGCGCCAGCAGCCAAGATTCCGGCCCAGACGACGAGCAGTACTTC. This sequence encodes CASSQDSGPDDEQYF.

This clonotype was detected many times. V gene TRBV12-3 or TRBV12-4 combines with J gene TRBJ2-3; TRBD2 matches at 10 bases. V lost 6 bases and J lost 1; bases outside the gene matches: 7. CDR3 length: 16 amino acids. DNA for the CDR3: TGTGCCAGCAGCCCCCTAGCGGGAGCAGGCACAGATACGCAGTATTTT. Translated: CASSPLAGAGTDTQYF.